This entry is about one TCR beta chain. The antigen remains unidentified. These data are taken from a study of cytomegalovirus exposure and HLA in healthy donors. Study findings and constraints: A few of the chains that were CMV-associated were confirmed in vitro to be specific for CMV antigens.

Germline CDR1 MNHEY, CDR2 SMNVEV (reference sequence). The V end lost 6 bases, the J end lost 0 bases, and 15 bases lay between the germline ends. The CDR3 is made up of 16 amino acids. Generated by immunoSEQ multiplex PCR, the TCRdb table keeps only in-frame clones and is missing some. The sample records more than 300,000 clones, 80% to 90% being singletons. What was sequenced was PBMCs. The chain carries TRBV27 and TRBJ2-4; D not certain. The source of this sequence is a woman aged 18-29 years in good health and CMV-seronegative. The CDR3 protein is CASSAGGRSAKNIQYF. In nucleotides, the CDR3 is TGTGCCAGCAGCGCCGGCGGTAGATCAGCCAAAAACATTCAGTACTTC.